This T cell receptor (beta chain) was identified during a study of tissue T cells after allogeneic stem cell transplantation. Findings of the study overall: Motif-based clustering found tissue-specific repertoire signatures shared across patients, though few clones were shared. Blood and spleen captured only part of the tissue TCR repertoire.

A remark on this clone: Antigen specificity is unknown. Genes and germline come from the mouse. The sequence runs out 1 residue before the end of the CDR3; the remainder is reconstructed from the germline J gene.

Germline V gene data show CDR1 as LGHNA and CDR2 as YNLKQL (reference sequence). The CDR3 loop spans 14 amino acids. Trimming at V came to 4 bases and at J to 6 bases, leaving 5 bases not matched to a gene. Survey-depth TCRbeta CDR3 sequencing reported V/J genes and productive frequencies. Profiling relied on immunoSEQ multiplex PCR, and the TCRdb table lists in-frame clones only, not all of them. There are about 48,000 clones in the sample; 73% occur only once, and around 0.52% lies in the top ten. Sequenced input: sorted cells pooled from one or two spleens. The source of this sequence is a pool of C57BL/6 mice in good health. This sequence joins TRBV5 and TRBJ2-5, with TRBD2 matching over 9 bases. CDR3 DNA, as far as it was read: TGTGCCAGCAGCCCGGGCCTGGGGGGGGACACCCAGTAC. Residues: CASSPGLGGDTQY. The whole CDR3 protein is CASSPGLGGDTQYF.